This T cell receptor beta chain was captured by sequencing in a study of human T cells and chemical hapten exposure. Study-wide background: On about 2 cm by about 2 cm of upper inner arm skin, sensitization was performed with 2% DPC. Small differences in pooled library volume mainly drove the variation in TCR yields per sample.

This clonotype was seen ten or more times. Time point of the sample: pre-sensitization, week 0. The treatment: therapeutic diphenylcyclopropenone sensitization with weekly scalp DPC. Unfractionated whole blood yielded the extracted total RNA. TCRdb fed the RACE reads into MiXCR, producing one record per CDR3 protein. The sample carries approximately 32,000 distinct CDR3 sequences, 9.5% to 15% recorded once. CDR1 is SGHTA and CDR2 is FQGNSA in the germline V gene. The CDR3 consists of 14 residues. V lost 0 bases and J lost 0, with 5 bases in between. The sequenced sample was whole blood, obtained in connection with sensitization to the hapten diphenylcyclopropenone (DPC). This chain uses TRBV7-2 with TRBJ1-1; D not certain. The sequence was obtained from a woman aged 40 to 50 with alopecia areata. Some clones in this sample may be carry-over from other donors' samples. CDR3 bases: TGTGCCAGCAGCTTAGCAGTCATGAACACTGAAGCTTTCTTT. This gives the protein CASSLAVMNTEAFF.